This T cell receptor beta chain was captured in a study of cytomegalovirus exposure and HLA in healthy donors. PCR used 60 Vbeta primers and 13 Jbeta primers. The repertoire was sequenced with immunoSEQ multiplex PCR; TCRdb's copy has only in-frame clones and lacks some. The sample gives about 120,000 clones, around three quarters of which show up once; roughly 3% is in the top ten. In regard to this clone: Its specificity is not known.

The CDR3 has 11 amino acids. CDR1 GTSNPN and CDR2 SVGIG come from the germline V gene (reference sequence). V was pared by 2 bases and J by 6 bases, with 7 bases between. Study conclusions and caveats: Later analysis associated a missense DCLRE1C variant with TCR beta V- and J-gene trimming. The study reported that TCR beta sequences accurately predicted HLA-A and HLA-B alleles in most subjects.

The chain employs TRBV30 and TRBJ1-1; maybe TRBD1 (5 bases). The TCR comes from a young woman in good health and CMV-seropositive. Sequencing was done on a sample of PBMCs. The CDR3 nucleotides read TGTGCCTGGAGTCCCAGGGCTGAAGCTTTCTTT. It specifies CAWSPRAEAFF.